This T cell receptor beta chain was documented in a study of CD4 T cells in relation to SARS-CoV-2 and coronaviruses. Overall study results and limits: Pre-pandemic and post-infection samples never came from the same donor. According to naive versus memory sequencing, detected responses are memory recall, not newly primed. Compared with monoreactive clones, crossreactive clones showed significantly weaker SARS-CoV-2 expansion.

Concerning this clone itself: The antigen is not known.

CDR1 and CDR2 (germline): SGHNT, YYREEE (reference sequence). This CDR3 region has 15 residues. V lost 4 bases to trimming and J lost 9 bases; unmatched junction nucleotides: 7. TCRdb's table, derived via immunoSEQ multiplex PCR, lists solely in-frame clones and lacks some. Among about 70,000 clones, 85% to 90% were seen once, and the ten largest hold over 1.5%. Before the COVID-19 pandemic, during about 2011-2019, CD4+ T cells were taken from unexposed donors. The sequenced sample consisted of memory CD4+ T cells from PBMCs. The chain links TRBV5-4 to TRBJ2-2; TRBD2 agrees at 12 bases. The TCR sequence derives from a human donor in good health. The CDR3 region has the DNA TGTGCCAGCAGCCCCCGGACTAGCGGGATACGGGAGCTGTTTTTT. This translates into CASSPRTSGIRELFF. Supplemented by reference TRBV5-4 and TRBJ2-2, the full variable domain reads ETGVTQSPTHLIKTRGQQVTLRCSSQSGHNTVSWYQQALGQGPQFIFQYYREEENGRGNFPPRFSGLQFPNYSSELNVNALELDDSALYLCASSPRTSGIRELFFGEGSRLTVL.